The present entry profiles one T cell receptor beta chain with its context. This CDR3 has 14 residues. Germline V gene lookup returns CDR1 MNHEY and CDR2 SVGAGI. V was clipped by 6 bases and J by 3 bases, with 13 bases between them. These data belong to a study of early T cells in non-severe SARS-CoV-2 infection. Each cDNA molecule carried a unique molecular identifier. TCRdb reprocessed the 5' RACE reads with MiXCR, giving one entry per CDR3 protein. The sample includes about 64,000 distinct CDR3 sequences, 4.9% of them seen just once. The chain has TRBV6-5 and TRBJ2-3; D ambiguous. The sample taken for sequencing was whole blood. This clonotype originated in an adult who was a healthcare worker with PCR-confirmed SARS-CoV-2 infection or an uninfected control (not recorded which). DNA of the CDR3: TGTGCCAGCAGCACCCTCGTAGGGACAGATACGCAGTATTTT. Its translation: CASSTLVGTDTQYF.